The rows below give T cell receptor beta chains drawn from one sample of a study of blood T cell repertoires in COVID-19. Repertoires were generated with immunoSEQ multiplex PCR, while TCRdb's copy carries only in-frame clones and drops some. The sample records over 400,000 clones, 86% being singletons. The sample consisted of peripheral blood. These TCRs come from a woman between 25 and 40 years old with active or convalescent COVID-19. Each CDR3 is given with its conserved first and last residue. Fields, in order: J gene, D gene, V gene, clone size, CDR3 protein, CDR3 DNA. A D gene is named only where the DNA matches it firmly. A clone size is listed for some rows: how often the clone was seen (once, few, many), or a class if it is expanded.

TRBJ1-3 | . | TRBV3-1/TRBV3-2 | . | CASSQDLGGPGNTIYF | TGTGCCAGCAGCCAAGACCTGGGGGGGCCAGGAAACACCATATATTTT
TRBJ2-1 | . | TRBV10-3 | . | CAISESSVDEQFF | TGTGCCATCAGTGAGAGTAGCGTCGATGAGCAGTTCTTC
TRBJ2-1 | . | TRBV5-1 | . | CASSLDASNNEQFF | TGCGCCAGCAGCTTGGATGCTAGCAACAATGAGCAGTTCTTC
TRBJ2-2 | TRBD1 | TRBV23-1 | . | CASSERSGQGVTGELFF | TGCGCCAGCAGTGAGCGGTCGGGACAGGGGGTCACCGGGGAGCTGTTTTTT
TRBJ2-1 | TRBD2 | TRBV28 | . | CASSFLAGGGNEQFF | TGTGCCAGCAGTTTTCTAGCGGGAGGGGGAAATGAGCAGTTCTTC
TRBJ1-2 | TRBD1 | TRBV4-1 | . | CASSESLIGQGPNYGYTF | TGCGCCAGCAGCGAAAGCCTGATAGGACAGGGACCAAACTATGGCTACACCTTC
TRBJ2-5 | TRBD2 | TRBV4-2 | . | CASSQLGLADYQETQYF | TGTGCCAGCAGCCAATTAGGACTAGCGGATTACCAAGAGACCCAGTACTTC
TRBJ1-1 | TRBD1 | TRBV5-4 | . | CASSGGQGRNTEAFF | TGTGCCAGCAGCGGGGGACAGGGGAGGAACACTGAAGCTTTCTTT
TRBJ2-2 | . | TRBV3-1/TRBV3-2 | . | CASSPLENTGELFF | TGTGCCAGCAGCCCCCTAGAGAACACCGGGGAGCTGTTTTTT
TRBJ2-3 | TRBD2 | TRBV10-3 | . | CAISEGLAGGPDTDTQYF | TGTGCCATCAGTGAGGGGTTAGCGGGGGGGCCCGACACAGATACGCAGTATTTT
TRBJ1-2 | . | TRBV9 | . | CASSVAGDPLTIYGYTF | TGTGCCAGCAGCGTAGCAGGGGACCCTTTAACTATCTATGGCTACACCTTC
TRBJ2-1 | TRBD1 | TRBV5-1 | . | CASSLMDRIGNEQFF | TGCGCCAGCAGCTTAATGGACAGGATAGGAAATGAGCAGTTCTTC
TRBJ2-2 | TRBD2 | TRBV10-2 | . | CASSVPGGERGGLGTGELFF | TGCGCCAGCAGTGTCCCTGGAGGCGAGCGGGGGGGCCTCGGCACCGGGGAGCTGTTTTTT
TRBJ2-1 | . | TRBV5-6 | . | CASRLWGESYNEQFF | TGTGCCAGCCGACTATGGGGGGAAAGCTACAATGAGCAGTTCTTC
TRBJ2-7 | TRBD2 | TRBV11-2 | . | CASSPLAGGSSYEQYF | TGTGCCAGCAGTCCCCTAGCGGGAGGGAGCTCCTACGAGCAGTACTTC
TRBJ1-5 | . | TRBV5-1 | . | CASSFSGDQPQHF | TGCGCCAGCAGCTTCTCGGGGGATCAGCCCCAGCATTTT
TRBJ1-5 | . | TRBV2 | . | CASHRVGQPQHF | TGTGCCAGCCACAGGGTGGGTCAGCCCCAGCATTTT
TRBJ2-1 | TRBD2 | TRBV7-8 | . | CASSRLAGGSYEQFF | TGTGCCAGCAGCCGACTAGCGGGAGGTTCTTATGAGCAGTTCTTC
TRBJ1-3 | . | TRBV5-1 | few | CASSLATGDSGNTIYF | TGCGCCAGCAGCTTGGCCACGGGGGACTCTGGAAACACCATATATTTT
TRBJ2-7 | TRBD1 | TRBV2 | . | CASRLDRNEQYF | TGTGCCAGCAGATTGGACAGGAACGAGCAGTACTTC
TRBJ1-2 | . | TRBV4-1 | . | CASSQDWQAYGYTF | TGCGCCAGCAGCCAAGATTGGCAGGCCTATGGCTACACCTTC
TRBJ2-3 | . | TRBV18 | . | CASSQSAGAGNQYF | TGTGCCAGCTCCCAGTCCGCGGGGGCAGGTAATCAGTATTTT
TRBJ1-5 | . | TRBV7-9 | . | CASSLGVNQPQHF | TGTGCCAGCAGCTTGGGAGTCAATCAGCCCCAGCATTTT
TRBJ1-1 | . | TRBV4-1 | . | CASSQVSGEYTEAFF | TGCGCCAGCAGCCAAGTGTCGGGGGAATACACTGAAGCTTTCTTT
TRBJ2-4 | TRBD2 | TRBV7-2 | . | CASSSGLAGAGGENIQYF | TGTGCCAGCAGCTCCGGACTAGCGGGGGCCGGGGGGGAAAACATTCAGTACTTC
TRBJ2-1 | TRBD2 | TRBV5-1 | . | CASSSGTSGTYNEQFF | TGCGCCAGCAGCAGCGGGACTAGCGGAACCTACAATGAGCAGTTCTTC
TRBJ1-2 | . | TRBV5-6 | . | CASRTNRNDYGYTF | TGTGCCAGCAGAACGAACAGGAATGACTATGGCTACACCTTC
TRBJ2-3 | TRBD2 | TRBV10-1 | . | CASSEERGSITDTQYF | TGCGCCAGCAGTGAAGAGCGGGGGTCGATCACAGATACGCAGTATTTT
TRBJ1-3 | . | TRBV5-1 | . | CASSPDSSGNTIYF | TGCGCCAGCAGTCCCGATAGCTCTGGAAACACCATATATTTT
TRBJ2-7 | TRBD1 | TRBV7-9 | . | CASSSRDRGYEQYF | TGTGCCAGCAGCTCCCGGGACAGGGGTTACGAGCAGTACTTC
TRBJ1-4 | . | TRBV9 | few | CASSVESGVWSEKLFF | TGTGCCAGCAGCGTAGAATCCGGGGTATGGAGTGAAAAACTGTTTTTT
TRBJ1-2 | . | TRBV6-1 | . | CASSEVVRALLGDYGYTF | TGTGCCAGCAGTGAAGTGGTCAGGGCCCTTTTGGGCGACTATGGCTACACCTTC
TRBJ1-2 | TRBD1 | TRBV19 | few | CASTRGQNYGYTF | TGTGCCTCAACGCGGGGACAGAACTATGGCTACACCTTC
TRBJ1-5 | . | TRBV6-5 | . | CASKSSNQPQHF | TGTGCCAGCAAATCCTCGAATCAGCCCCAGCATTTT
TRBJ2-2 | TRBD2 | TRBV11-2 | . | CASSPRTSPSTGELFF | TGTGCCAGCAGCCCACGGACTAGCCCGTCCACCGGGGAGCTGTTTTTT
TRBJ2-7 | TRBD1 | TRBV5-1 | . | CASNAGTGAYEQYF | TGCGCCAGCAACGCCGGGACAGGAGCCTACGAGCAGTACTTC
TRBJ2-1 | TRBD1 | TRBV3-1/TRBV3-2 | . | CASSRRTGDNEQFF | TGTGCCAGCAGTCGACGGACAGGGGATAATGAGCAGTTCTTC
TRBJ1-1 | TRBD1 | TRBV29-1 | . | CSVDRTGRTFF | TGCAGCGTTGACCGGACAGGGCGGACTTTCTTT
TRBJ2-7 | . | TRBV9 | . | CASRGSGYEQYF | TGTGCCAGCCGGGGTAGCGGCTACGAGCAGTACTTC
TRBJ2-1 | . | TRBV10-3 | . | CAISESGDYRNNEQFF | TGTGCCATCAGTGAGTCAGGTGACTACCGAAACAATGAGCAGTTCTTC